These T cell receptor beta chains were read from a single sample in a study of cytomegalovirus exposure and HLA in healthy donors. Some clones are missing from TCRdb's copy, which holds only in-frame ones; the method was immunoSEQ multiplex PCR. The data hold about 190,000 clones, with around 86% observed a single time. Source material: PBMCs. The receptor set was obtained from a man aged 40-49 years in good health and CMV-seropositive. Each CDR3 is given with its conserved first and last residue. A D gene is named only where the DNA matches it firmly. The size entry is marked missing in some rows and otherwise reads once, few, many or a size class.

TRBD1	TRBV27	NA	TRBJ2-1	CASSFDRGNEQFF	TGTGCCAGCAGTTTTGACAGGGGCAATGAGCAGTTCTTC
NA	TRBV29-1	NA	TRBJ2-2	CSVVGGAGELFF	TGCAGCGTTGTAGGGGGAGCCGGGGAGCTGTTTTTT
TRBD2	TRBV5-1	NA	TRBJ2-1	CASRRTLAGVDEQFF	TGCGCCAGCAGACGGACTCTAGCGGGGGTGGATGAGCAGTTCTTC
NA	TRBV9	NA	TRBJ2-5	CASSVGPTGQETQYF	TGTGCCAGCAGCGTAGGTCCGACAGGTCAAGAGACCCAGTACTTC
NA	TRBV6-6	few	TRBJ2-7	CASRGGGLTYEQYF	TGTGCCAGCAGGGGGGGTGGCCTCACCTACGAGCAGTACTTC
TRBD1	TRBV6-6	NA	TRBJ2-2	CAGGQGANTGELFF	TGTGCCGGGGGACAGGGCGCGAACACCGGGGAGCTGTTTTTT
TRBD1	TRBV7-3	NA	TRBJ1-2	CASSWTGGDYGYTF	TGTGCCAGCAGCTGGACAGGGGGCGACTATGGCTACACCTTC
NA	TRBV4-3	NA	TRBJ2-7	CASSQDRGTYEQYF	TGCGCCAGCAGCCAAGATCGGGGTACCTACGAGCAGTACTTC
NA	TRBV10-3	few	TRBJ1-2	CAISDWGGDYGYTF	TGTGCCATCAGTGATTGGGGCGGCGACTATGGCTACACCTTC
TRBD2	TRBV4-2	NA	TRBJ2-7	CASSQEPKVAGGFSYEQYF	TGTGCCAGCAGCCAAGAGCCTAAGGTAGCGGGGGGGTTCTCCTACGAGCAGTACTTC
NA	TRBV7-9	NA	TRBJ2-1	CASTLGSLGHEQFF	TGTGCCAGCACCCTAGGCTCACTAGGCCATGAGCAGTTCTTC
NA	TRBV6-1	NA	TRBJ1-5	CAAGERDRGNQPQHF	TGTGCCGCCGGGGAACGGGATCGTGGCAATCAGCCCCAGCATTTT
NA	TRBV10-2	NA	TRBJ1-2	CASSYRLKYGYTF	TGCGCCAGCAGTTACCGGTTAAAATATGGCTACACCTTC
NA	TRBV20-1	NA	TRBJ2-5	CSARGGGAAYF	TGCAGTGCTAGAGGTGGGGGGGCCGCATACTTC
NA	TRBV5-1	once	TRBJ2-2	CASSLNTGTGELFF	TGCGCCAGCAGCTTGAACACGGGCACCGGGGAGCTGTTTTTT
NA	TRBV6-1	NA	TRBJ1-2	CASSSRGGYGYTF	TGTGCCAGCAGTAGCCGGGGAGGGTATGGCTACACCTTC
NA	TRBV4-3	NA	TRBJ2-1	CASSQQQGGSYNEQFF	TGCGCCAGCAGCCAACAGCAGGGGGGTTCCTACAATGAGCAGTTCTTC
NA	TRBV11-3	NA	TRBJ2-5	CASSSQEETQYF	TGTGCCAGCAGCTCGCAAGAGGAGACCCAGTACTTC
TRBD1	TRBV5-1	NA	TRBJ1-2	CASSSGTGPYGYTF	TGCGCCAGCAGTTCCGGGACAGGGCCCTATGGCTACACCTTC
NA	TRBV2	NA	TRBJ1-3	CASSETATLSSGNTIYF	TGTGCCAGCAGTGAGACAGCAACTTTGAGCTCTGGAAACACCATATATTTT
NA	TRBV7-2	NA	TRBJ1-4	CASSVQGGLNEKLFF	TGTGCCAGCAGCGTACAGGGAGGGCTAAATGAAAAACTGTTTTTT
NA	TRBV6-5	few	TRBJ1-4	CASTRHTPPNEKLFF	TGTGCCAGCACCAGACACACTCCACCTAATGAAAAACTGTTTTTT
TRBD1	TRBV11-1	NA	TRBJ1-1	CASSHGQDFF	TGTGCCAGCAGCCACGGACAGGACTTCTTT